This T cell receptor beta chain was recorded in a study of blood T cell repertoires in COVID-19 (dated by TCRdb to 2020 to 2022). Concerning the study at large: The collaborator samples originated in the United States, Italy and Spain and spanned the acute and convalescent phases of COVID-19. The material from the prospective study consisted of cDNA or gDNA derived from T cells, B-cell-depleted T cells, or PBMCs. The dataset comprised deeply sampled blood TCRbeta repertoires from subjects exposed to, actively infected with, or recovered from COVID-19. The repertoires were released in a freely available public database meant as a resource for research on the immune response to SARS-CoV-2. The samples were drawn from two sources: the first 160 participants of the ongoing ImmuneRACE study, and some 1,300 subjects contributed by 6 global collaborators. A de-identified subject ID, COVID-19 status, age in years and sex were almost always included in the sample metadata. Where available, HLA class I and class II types were taken from metadata supplied by the sample provider and were not determined by assay-based typing. General conclusions and limits of the study: How much clinical and demographic metadata was included differed by source and by participant, and the metadata was provided uncurated.

TCRbeta CDR3 regions were amplified from genomic DNA by means of the immunoSEQ Assay, a bias-controlled multiplex PCR. For the original study's pipeline: The number of nucleated cells in each sample was estimated from the amplification of reference gene primers within the assay. To quantify the absolute abundance of each unique TCRbeta CDR3 rearrangement, sequence reads were collapsed and filtered. For each sample, productive Simpson clonality was calculated as the square root of Simpson's diversity index over productive rearrangements. TCRdb mirrors the immuneACCESS table, restricted to in-frame sequences. Some clones are absent from its copies; in checked studies, under half trace to an unresolved V gene, and the reason for the others is unknown. The V and J calls and clone size are taken from that table; D and trimming were inferred from the DNA. This sample is represented by around 450,000 clones; roughly 87% of them were singletons. The ten most abundant clones make up around 1.8% of the sample.

As for this clone: What this receptor recognizes is not known. No per-base quality is available; no much larger clone lies one base away.

Enrolling through a virtual design, the prospective study's participants ranged in age from roughly 18 to 90 years and lived across roughly 23 United States geographic areas. Cohort assignment in the prospective study relied on participant-reported clinical history from a screening survey and a study questionnaire. Each participant in the prospective study had whole blood, serum and a nasopharyngeal or oropharyngeal swab collected by mobile phlebotomists. Participants in the prospective study had the option to provide additional blood draws and questionnaires over an approximately 2-month period. Blood samples from the prospective study were shipped frozen or at room temperature prior to DNA extraction. CDR1 and CDR2, per the germline V gene (reference sequence), are WNHNN and SYGVQD. The CDR3 contains 17 residues, cysteine and phenylalanine counted. Only the CDR3 part of the read is kept: 51 bases, read in frame from the first base. From V the trimming removes 3 bases and from J it removes 7 bases, while the gene matches leave 10 bases of the junction unaccounted for.

The chain employs TRBV10-1 and TRBJ1-6, and TRBD1 matches 9 of the central bases. This clonotype was obtained from a woman aged 18 to 35 with acute COVID-19. The sequenced material came from PBMCs or T cells enriched from blood (not recorded which). The CDR3 region reads CASSDPRQGGLNSPLHF. Read as DNA, the sequence is TGCGCCAGCAGTGATCCCCGACAGGGGGGATTAAATTCACCCCTCCACTTT.